This paragraph reports one T cell receptor beta chain. The data are from a study of human T cells and chemical hapten exposure. Time point indicated: patch test 1, 2 weeks after DPC sensitization. Treatment in this sample: therapeutic diphenylcyclopropenone sensitization with weekly scalp DPC. Unfractionated whole blood was the source of the extracted total RNA. One entry per CDR3 protein, called by TCRdb with MiXCR from the RACE reads. The sample lists some 53,000 distinct CDR3 sequences; approximately 11% were seen once. The material was whole blood, obtained in connection with sensitization to the hapten diphenylcyclopropenone (DPC). This receptor was obtained from a woman aged 40 to 50 with alopecia areata. Some clones in this sample may be carry-over from other donors' samples.

The CDR3 DNA sequence: TGTGCCAGCAGCCCCTCGACAGACTATGGCTACACCTTC. Residues: CASSPSTDYGYTF. V and J are TRBV11-2 and TRBJ1-2, with D tentatively TRBD1 (5 bases). Germline V lookup: CDR1 SGHAT, CDR2 FQNNGV. The V end lost 5 bases, the J end lost 3 bases, and 10 bases lay between the germline ends. There are 13 residues in the CDR3.